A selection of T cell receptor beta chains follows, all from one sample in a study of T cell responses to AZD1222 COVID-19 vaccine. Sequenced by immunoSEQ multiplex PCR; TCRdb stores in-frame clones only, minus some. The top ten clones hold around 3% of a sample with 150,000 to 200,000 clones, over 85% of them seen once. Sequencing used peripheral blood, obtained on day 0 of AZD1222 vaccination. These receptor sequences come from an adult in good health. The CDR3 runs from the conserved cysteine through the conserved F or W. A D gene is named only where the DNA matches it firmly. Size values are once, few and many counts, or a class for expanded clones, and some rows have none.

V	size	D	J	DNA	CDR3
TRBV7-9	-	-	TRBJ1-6	TGTGCCAGCAGCTTAGATACCGGACAGAGCTATAATTCACCCCTCCACTTT	CASSLDTGQSYNSPLHF
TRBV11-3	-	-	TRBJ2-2	TGTGCCAGCAGCTTATCCGGGGACACCGGGGAGCTGTTTTTT	CASSLSGDTGELFF
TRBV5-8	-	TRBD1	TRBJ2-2	TGTGCCAGCAGCTTGAACGTCGGCAGGGGGATCACCGGGGAGCTGTTTTTT	CASSLNVGRGITGELFF
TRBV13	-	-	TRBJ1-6	TGTGCCAGCAGCTTAGGCAGGGGTTATTCACCCCTCCACTTT	CASSLGRGYSPLHF
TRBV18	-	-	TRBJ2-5	TGTGCCAGCTCACCGGGTAGGGAGACCCAGTACTTC	CASSPGRETQYF
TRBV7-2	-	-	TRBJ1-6	TGTGCCAGCTGTCTGGGACCGATAAATTCACCCCTCCACTTT	CASCLGPINSPLHF
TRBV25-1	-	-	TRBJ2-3	TGTGCCAGCAGTGAATGGGTAGTAGAGACCCTCGATACGCAGTATTTT	CASSEWVVETLDTQYF
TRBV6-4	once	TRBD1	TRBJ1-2	TGTGCCAGCCAAAATGGGACAGCCCTTAAAAACTATGGCTACACCTTC	CASQNGTALKNYGYTF
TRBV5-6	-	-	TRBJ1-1	TGTGCCAGCAGCTTGGTTACGAGAGTACTGAACACTGAAGCTTTCTTT	CASSLVTRVLNTEAFF
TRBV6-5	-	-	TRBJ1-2	TGTGCCAGCTCTGAACGGGCAGGGGTTCCTGGCTACACCTTC	CASSERAGVPGYTF
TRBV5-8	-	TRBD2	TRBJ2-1	TGTGCCAGCAGCTTTGGACTAGCGGGGAGCAATGAGCAGTTCTTC	CASSFGLAGSNEQFF
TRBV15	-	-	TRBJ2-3	TGTGCCACCAGCCCTCGACGAAGCGGAGATACGCAGTATTTT	CATSPRRSGDTQYF
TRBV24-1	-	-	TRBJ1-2	TGTGCCACCACTTCGAATGAGTTCCCGGAAATTCACTATGGCTACACCTTC	CATTSNEFPEIHYGYTF
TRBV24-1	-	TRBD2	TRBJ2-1	TGTGCCACCCAGCGGGGAGGATCCTACAATGAGCAGTTCTTC	CATQRGGSYNEQFF
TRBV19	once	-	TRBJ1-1	TGTGCCAGTAGTATCGGGCAGTCCAACACTGAAGCTTTCTTT	CASSIGQSNTEAFF
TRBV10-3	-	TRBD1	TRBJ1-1	TGTGCCACCCTTGGGACAGATTTCACTGAAGCTTTCTTT	CATLGTDFTEAFF
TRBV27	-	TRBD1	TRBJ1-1	TGTGCCAGCAGTTTACGGGAGGAAGGGACAGGGGGCCTTCTACTGAACACTGAAGCTTTCTTT	CASSLREEGTGGLLLNTEAFF
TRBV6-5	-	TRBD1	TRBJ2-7	TGTGCCAGCATGACAGGGCTTGGTGAGCAGTACTTC	CASMTGLGEQYF
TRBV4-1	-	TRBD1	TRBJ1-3	TGCGCCAGCAGCCAAGAGGGACAGGAAAGTGGAAACACCATATATTTT	CASSQEGQESGNTIYF
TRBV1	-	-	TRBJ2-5	TGCACCAGCAGCTTCTCTGAAGTCAGAGTGGAGACCCAGTACTTC	CTSSFSEVRVETQYF
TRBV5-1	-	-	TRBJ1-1	TGCGCCAGCAGCTTGGCAGGGGACACTGAAGCTTTCTTT	CASSLAGDTEAFF
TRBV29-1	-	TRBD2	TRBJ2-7	TGCAGCGTTACCGGGACTAGAAACGAGCAGTACTTC	CSVTGTRNEQYF
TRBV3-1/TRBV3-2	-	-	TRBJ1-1	TGTGCCAGCAGCAAACAAACTACCCCTTTGACTGAAGCTTTCTTT	CASSKQTTPLTEAFF
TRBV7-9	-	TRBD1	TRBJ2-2	TGTGCCAGCAGCTTAGAAGGACAGGGATGGACCGGGGAGCTGTTTTTT	CASSLEGQGWTGELFF
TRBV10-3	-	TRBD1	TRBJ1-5	TGTGCCATCAGAGCCGGGACAGGGGGCCTGAGTGGCAATCAGCCCCAGCATTTT	CAIRAGTGGLSGNQPQHF
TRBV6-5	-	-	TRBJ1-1	TGTGCCACCGAGGCCAACACTGAAGCTTTCTTT	CATEANTEAFF
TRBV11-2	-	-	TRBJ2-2	TGTGCCAGCAGCGTTCCCGGGACATCAAACACCGGGGAGCTGTTTTTT	CASSVPGTSNTGELFF
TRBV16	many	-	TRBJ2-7	TGTGCCAGCAGCCAATCGGCAGGGACCTCCTACGAGCAGTACTTC	CASSQSAGTSYEQYF
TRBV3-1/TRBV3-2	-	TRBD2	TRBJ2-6	TGTGCCAGCAGCCAAGTTCTAGCGGGAGGCTTCTCTGGGGCCAACGTCCTGACTTTC	CASSQVLAGGFSGANVLTF
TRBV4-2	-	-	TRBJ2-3	TGTGCCAGCAGCCAAGATAGGCGCGCAGATACGCAGTATTTT	CASSQDRRADTQYF
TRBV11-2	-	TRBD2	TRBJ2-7	TGTGCCAGCAGCTTCCGCGGACTAGCGGGAGGGAGTAGGGACGAGCAGTACTTC	CASSFRGLAGGSRDEQYF
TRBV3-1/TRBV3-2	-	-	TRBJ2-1	TGTGCCAGCACCTTCTACAATGAGCAGTTCTTC	CASTFYNEQFF
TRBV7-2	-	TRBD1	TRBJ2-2	TGTGCCAGCAGCTTGGGGACAGGGGTCTCCGGGGAGCTGTTTTTT	CASSLGTGVSGELFF
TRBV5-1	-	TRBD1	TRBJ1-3	TGCGCCAGCAGCTCGCCGGGACAGGGGAACACCATATATTTT	CASSSPGQGNTIYF
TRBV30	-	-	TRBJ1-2	TGTGCCTGGAGTCCGGACGTGGACTATGGCTACACCTTC	CAWSPDVDYGYTF
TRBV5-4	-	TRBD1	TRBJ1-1	TGTGCCAGCAGCTTGGGACAGGGAATATCCACTGAAGCTTTCTTT	CASSLGQGISTEAFF
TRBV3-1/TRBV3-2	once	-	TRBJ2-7	TGTGCCAGCAGCGTACTAGGTTACGAGCAGTACTTC	CASSVLGYEQYF
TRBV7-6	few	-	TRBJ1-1	TGTGCCAGCAGCCCAGGAGCCCCGAGGGGAGACACTGAAGCTTTCTTT	CASSPGAPRGDTEAFF
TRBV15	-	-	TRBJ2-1	TGTGCCACCAGCAGAGACGACCGTGATGAGCAGTTCTTC	CATSRDDRDEQFF
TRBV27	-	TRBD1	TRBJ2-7	TGTGCCAGCAGTTTATCCGAGACAGGGGGCTCCGAGCAGTACTTC	CASSLSETGGSEQYF
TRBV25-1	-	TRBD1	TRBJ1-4	TGTGCCAGCAGTGACGGGACAGGGGATGAAAAACTGTTTTTT	CASSDGTGDEKLFF
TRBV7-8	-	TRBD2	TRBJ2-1	TGTGCCAGCAGCTTTACCCCGTTGGGTAGCGGGATACGTGAGCAGTTCTTC	CASSFTPLGSGIREQFF
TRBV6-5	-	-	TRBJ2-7	TGTGCCAGCAGTTACATGCCGACCCATAAATACGAGCAGTACTTC	CASSYMPTHKYEQYF
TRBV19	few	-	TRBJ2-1	TGTGCCAGTCAGGGCAGTAACCTCTACAATGAGCAGTTCTTC	CASQGSNLYNEQFF
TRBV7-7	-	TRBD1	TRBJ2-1	TGTGCCAGCAGCCCCGGGACAGCCCACAATGAGCAGTTCTTC	CASSPGTAHNEQFF
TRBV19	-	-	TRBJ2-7	TGTGCCAGACGGGCAGGAGAGAAATACGAGCAGTACTTC	CARRAGEKYEQYF
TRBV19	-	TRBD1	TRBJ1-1	TGTGCCAGTAGCACGGCGAGGACAGGGGGACTCACTGAAGCTTTCTTT	CASSTARTGGLTEAFF
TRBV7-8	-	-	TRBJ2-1	TGTGCCAGCAGCGGGGGGATTGACAATGAGCAGTTCTTC	CASSGGIDNEQFF
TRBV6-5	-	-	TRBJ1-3	TGTGCCAGCACTTCGGCTGGAAACACCATATATTTT	CASTSAGNTIYF
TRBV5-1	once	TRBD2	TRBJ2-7	TGCGCCAGCAGCTTGACGTCTAGCGGGAGTGTCAGCGAGCAGTACTTC	CASSLTSSGSVSEQYF
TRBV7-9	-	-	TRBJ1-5	TGTGCCACTGGAGATTATAGCAATCAGCCCCAGCATTTT	CATGDYSNQPQHF
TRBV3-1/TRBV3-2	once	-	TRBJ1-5	TGTGCCAGCAGCCAAGATTGGGGGCGGAATCAGCCCCAGCATTTT	CASSQDWGRNQPQHF
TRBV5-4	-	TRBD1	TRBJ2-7	TGTGCCAGCAGCCAGGGGGACAGGTCCTACTACGAGCAGTACTTC	CASSQGDRSYYEQYF
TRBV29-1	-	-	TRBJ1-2	TGCAGCGTTTGGGAGGGTAAGAACTATGGCTACACCTTC	CSVWEGKNYGYTF
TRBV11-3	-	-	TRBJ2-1	TGTGCCAGCAGCTTAGAAGCGGGTCCCAGACATGAGCAGTTCTTC	CASSLEAGPRHEQFF
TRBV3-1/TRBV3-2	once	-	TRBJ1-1	TGTGCCAGCAGCTCGGACGGTGAAGCTTTCTTT	CASSSDGEAFF
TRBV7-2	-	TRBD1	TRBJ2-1	TGTGCCAGCAGCCTCGACAGGGCATCCTACAATGAGCAGTTCTTC	CASSLDRASYNEQFF
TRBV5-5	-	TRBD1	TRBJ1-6	TGTGCCAGCAGCTTGGAGGACAGGGTAGGATCACCCCTCCACTTT	CASSLEDRVGSPLHF
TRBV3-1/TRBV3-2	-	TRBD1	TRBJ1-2	TGTGCCAGCAGCCTGGACAGGGGGCACGGCTACACCTTC	CASSLDRGHGYTF
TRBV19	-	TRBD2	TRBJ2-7	TGTGCCAGTAGTATCGATGCGGGAGGGGGCTACGAGCAGTACTTC	CASSIDAGGGYEQYF